This TCR beta chain was recorded in a study of control samples from healthy donors and cancer patients. V was pared by 4 bases and J by 8 bases, with 20 bases between. Germline assignment: CDR1 PRHDT and CDR2 FYEKMQ (reference sequence). This CDR3 is 16 amino acids long. Clones were sequenced by immunoSEQ multiplex PCR, and TCRdb holds only the in-frame ones, with some missing. The sample comprises roughly 120,000 clones, just under 95% of which are singletons, and roughly 4% rests with the top ten. J is TRBJ2-2 and V is TRBV13, with a weak D call TRBD2 (7 bases). The material sequenced was blood. This clonotype was sampled from a man younger than 45 in good health. The CDR3 DNA reads as TGTGCCAGCAGCTCCCGTCTGGGAGGGGGGCCTGGGGAGCTGTTTTTT. As protein: CASSSRLGGGPGELFF.